This T cell receptor (beta chain) came from a study of cytomegalovirus exposure and HLA in healthy donors. Healthy individuals who donated bone marrow served as the donors. Comments on this clone: Antigen: not known.

Study-level findings and limits: CMV antigen specificity of three CMV-associated chains was confirmed in vitro. There were reportedly fewer N-insertions in an Asian-associated ancestry cluster than the approximately 700-donor mean, in a later analysis.

Primers: 60 Vbeta forward and 13 Jbeta reverse. Profiling relied on immunoSEQ multiplex PCR, and the TCRdb table lists in-frame clones only, not all of them. The data show 95,000 to 150,000 clones, around 85% seen once. The sequencing sample was made of PBMCs. The clonotype originates from a man younger than 45 in good health and CMV-seronegative.

The CDR3 region has the DNA TGCAGCGTTGCGTACTCCTACAATGAGCAGTTCTTC. Translation gives CSVAYSYNEQFF. The chain links TRBV29-1 to TRBJ2-1; the D is unclear. Germline lookup yields CDR1 SQVTM and CDR2 ANQGSEA. This CDR3 has 12 amino acids. V was clipped by 4 bases and J by 0 bases, with 4 bases between them.